Here is one TCR beta chain with its context. V lost 0 bases and J lost 0, with 12 bases in between. This CDR3 contains 17 residues. CDR1 and CDR2 (germline): LGHNA, YNFKEQ. The data derive from a study of CD8 T cells in ankylosing spondylitis. TCRdb called the 5' RACE reads again in MiXCR, with one record for every CDR3 protein. The sample contains approximately 260,000 distinct CDR3 sequences, 8.6% of which appear only once. Sample: blood, either unsorted or a sorted T cell fraction (not recorded which). This clonotype was sampled from a male donor with ankylosing spondylitis or in good health (not recorded which). The chain couples TRBV4-2 to TRBJ1-5; no firm D call. CDR3 region: CASSQETLQFSNQPQHF. The CDR3 coding sequence is TGTGCCAGCAGCCAAGAGACGCTGCAGTTTAGCAATCAGCCCCAGCATTTT.